The 30 T cell receptor beta chains below all came from one sample that was sequenced in a study of cytomegalovirus exposure and HLA in healthy donors. It was with 60 Vbeta and 13 Jbeta primers that the PCR ran. Assay: immunoSEQ multiplex PCR; the TCRdb copy retains only in-frame clones and omits some. This table has around 140,000 clones, around four fifths appearing once. The sample was PBMCs. The origin of the receptors is a female donor in good health and CMV-seronegative.

The rearrangement joins TRBV5-1 to TRBJ2-1, with TRBD2 matching 16 bases. The CDR3 length is 15 residues. With V trimmed by 6 bases and J by 9 bases, 6 bases remained unmatched. From germline, CDR1 is SGHRS and CDR2 YFSETQ. CDR3 loop: CASTLGLAGGGEQFF. CDR3 in DNA: TGCGCCAGCACCCTGGGACTAGCGGGAGGGGGTGAGCAGTTCTTC.

The rearrangement joins TRBV5-4 to TRBJ1-2; 8 bases align to TRBD1. This CDR3 region has 13 residues. With 4 bases clipped from V and 6 bases from J, the junction kept 5 bases outside the gene matches. CDR1 and CDR2 from the germline V gene are SGHNT and YYREEE (reference sequence). The CDR3 here is CASSQDRVDGYTF. CDR3 nucleotide sequence: TGTGCCAGCAGCCAGGACAGGGTAGATGGCTACACCTTC.

The DNA of the CDR3 is TGTGCCACTAAAAAAGCGGGGTATCGGGACACTGAAGCTTTCTTT. As protein: CATKKAGYRDTEAFF. The chain carries TRBV28 and TRBJ1-1; D remains ambiguous. Between the trimmed V and J ends, which lost 10 bases and 3 bases, there was a span of 21 bases. Germline V CDR1 and CDR2: MDHEN, SYDVKM. This CDR3 comprises 15 residues.

Details on this clone: The identical CDR3 is also encoded by other nucleotide sequences in the sample. CDR3 sequence reads: CASSPSTDTQYF. CDR3 sequence (DNA): TGTGCCAGCAGCCCATCCACAGATACGCAGTATTTT. The chain is built from TRBV7-2 and TRBJ2-3; no clear D. This CDR3 spans 12 amino acids. Trimming cost V 5 bases and J 2 bases, with 5 bases left between them. The germline gives CDR1 SGHTA, CDR2 FQGNSA. Variable domain in full (rest from reference TRBV7-2 and TRBJ2-3): GAGVSQSPSNKVTEKGKDVELRCDPISGHTALYWYRQSLGQGLEFLIYFQGNSAPDKSGLPSDRFSAERTGGSVSTLTIQRTQQEDSAVYLCASSPSTDTQYFGPGTRLTVL.

The J gene is TRBJ1-2, the V gene TRBV30; 7 positions match TRBD1. This CDR3 comprises 15 residues. Germline CDR1 is GTSNPN and CDR2 is SVGIG (reference sequence). V lost 0 bases to trimming and J lost 4 bases; unmatched junction nucleotides: 8. Written as DNA, the CDR3 is TGTGCCTGGAGTGTACTAGACAGGGATTTCTATGGCTACACCTTC. Protein: CAWSVLDRDFYGYTF.

The rearrangement links TRBV9 to TRBJ1-1; D may be TRBD1 (6 bases). V gave up 3 bases and J gave up 6 bases, with 18 bases separating them. Germline lookup yields CDR1 SGDLS and CDR2 YYNGEE. The CDR3 is 15 amino acids. The CDR3 sequence: CASSARGGDKPEAFF. CDR3 DNA sequence: TGTGCCAGCAGCGCCCGCGGGGGGGACAAACCTGAAGCTTTCTTT.

The CDR3 loop reads CATSRGQGDYEQYF. CDR3 sequence (DNA): TGTGCCACTTCACGGGGACAGGGGGACTACGAGCAGTACTTC. This chain joins TRBV5-6 and TRBJ2-7, with 11 bases lining up with TRBD1. There are 14 residues in the CDR3. J gave up 3 bases and V 9 bases, and 8 bases lay outside the gene matches. The germline V gene has CDR1 SGHDT and CDR2 YYEEEE.

The genes are TRBV27 and TRBJ2-7; no definite D call. The CDR3 is 13 residues long. CDR1 MNHEY and CDR2 SMNVEV come from the germline V gene (reference sequence). Between the trimmed V and J ends, which lost 0 bases and 2 bases, there was a span of 5 bases. CDR3 DNA: TGTGCCAGCAGTTTATCCCCCACCTACGAGCAGTACTTC. The encoded protein is CASSLSPTYEQYF.

The chain employs TRBV5-6 and TRBJ1-2; D possibly corresponds to TRBD1 (6 bases). V was clipped by 7 bases and J by 7 bases, with 26 bases between them. The CDR3 runs to 16 residues. Germline CDR1 and CDR2: SGHDT and YYEEEE. This CDR3 is CASSQRGGSGGSGYTF. CDR3 nucleotides: TGTGCCAGCTCTCAACGGGGGGGCTCTGGGGGGTCTGGCTACACCTTC.

This clone was seen only once. The DNA of the CDR3 is TGTGCCAGCAGCGTGGGGACTAACTACGAGCAGTACTTC. Amino acid sequence: CASSVGTNYEQYF. The V call is TRBV9, the J call TRBJ2-7; TRBD2 matches at 7 bases. The CDR3 runs 13 residues. CDR1 is SGDLS and CDR2 is YYNGEE in the germline V gene. The V gene end was trimmed by 2 bases and the J gene end by 3 bases; junction bases not matched to a gene: 2.

This clone was picked up one time. CDR3 in DNA: TGCGCCAGCAGCCAAGATAGTAATCAGCCCCAGCATTTT. Its translation: CASSQDSNQPQHF. The chain recombines TRBV4-3 with TRBJ1-5; D unresolved. The CDR3 runs 13 residues. Trimming removed 0 bases from V and 4 bases from J, with 4 bases in between. CDR1 and CDR2 from the germline V gene are LGHNA and YSLEER.

The chain carries TRBV29-1 and TRBJ1-1; D is ambiguous. The CDR3 consists of 13 residues. Germline CDR1 is SQVTM and CDR2 is ANQGSEA. V was pared by 6 bases and J by 5 bases, with 16 bases between. The CDR3 protein is CSVSDGLGTEAFF. The DNA for the CDR3 is TGCAGCGTCTCGGACGGACTGGGGACTGAAGCTTTCTTT.

The chain links TRBV7-9 to TRBJ2-3, with no clear D. The CDR3 is made up of 14 amino acids. Germline V gene lookup returns CDR1 SEHNR and CDR2 FQNEAQ (reference sequence). V lost 2 bases and J 5 bases, leaving 11 bases between the germline ends. The CDR3 loop is CASSLSPDRDTQYF. DNA of the CDR3: TGTGCCAGCAGCTTAAGCCCCGATCGAGATACGCAGTATTTT.

This chain uses TRBV4-3 with TRBJ1-2, with D tentatively TRBD1 (6 bases). From germline, CDR1 is LGHNA and CDR2 YSLEER. CDR3 length: 16 residues. Trimming left V 0 bases short and J 2 bases short, with 13 bases between. For the CDR3, the DNA is TGCGCCAGCAGCCAAGAGGCAGGGGTGTCGAACTATGGCTACACCTTC. Its translation is CASSQEAGVSNYGYTF.

The chain recombines TRBV5-6 with TRBJ2-7; TRBD1 agrees at 7 bases. Unmatched junction bases numbered 5, after V lost 5 bases and J lost 0 bases. Germline V gene lookup returns CDR1 SGHDT and CDR2 YYEEEE. The CDR3 runs 14 residues. CDR3: CASSFGTVSYEQYF. In DNA, the CDR3 is TGTGCCAGCAGTTTCGGGACAGTCTCCTACGAGCAGTACTTC.

In its sample, this clone was seen once. This chain uses TRBV28 with TRBJ1-1, with no clear D. This CDR3 is built from 14 residues. Looked up from germline, CDR1 is MDHEN and CDR2 is SYDVKM. V gave up 3 bases and J gave up 4 bases, with 12 bases separating them. The CDR3 DNA follows: TGTGCCAGCAGTTTCTCTGGAGGCAGCACTGAAGCTTTCTTT. Translating gives CASSFSGGSTEAFF.

V gene TRBV7-9 combines with J gene TRBJ1-3; 7 bases agree with TRBD1. The junction had 14 bases not matched to a gene; V was cut back by 7 bases and J by 8 bases. The CDR3 contains 15 residues. Germline V lookup: CDR1 SEHNR, CDR2 FQNEAQ (reference sequence). In nucleotides, the CDR3 is TGTGCCAGCAACCTTCGGGGAAGGGGGCGAGACACCATATATTTT. It encodes CASNLRGRGRDTIYF.

This CDR3 reads CASRGRVANYGYTF. CDR3 nucleotides: TGTGCCAGCAGGGGGAGAGTAGCTAACTATGGCTACACCTTC. The chain combines TRBV28 with TRBJ1-2; D gene unclear. Germline values: CDR1 MDHEN, CDR2 SYDVKM. The CDR3 contains 14 residues. V lost 6 bases, J lost 0 bases, and 11 bases lay in between.

The rearrangement uses TRBV28 and TRBJ1-5; D possibly corresponds to TRBD1 (6 bases). V was pared by 2 bases and J by 5 bases, with 13 bases between. The germline V gene has CDR1 MDHEN and CDR2 SYDVKM. This CDR3 is 15 amino acids long. CDR3 sequence: CASSLIGRGDQPQHF. The CDR3 DNA is TGTGCCAGCAGTTTAATCGGGAGGGGGGATCAGCCCCAGCATTTT.

This clone was observed at least ten times. The chain joins TRBV4-1 to TRBJ1-3; D uncertain. Per the germline V gene, CDR1 is MGHRA and CDR2 is YSYEKL. The CDR3 is 15 amino acids. V was clipped by 2 bases and J by 4 bases, with 12 bases between them. The CDR3, as DNA: TGCGCCAGCAGCCAACGGGAGATCTGGGGAAACACCATATATTTT. Protein sequence: CASSQREIWGNTIYF.

The V and J genes are TRBV5-1 and TRBJ1-5; no reliable D call. CDR1 and CDR2 (germline): SGHRS, YFSETQ. Trimming took off 4 bases at V and 0 bases at J, with 11 bases between the two ends. This CDR3 region has 15 residues. CDR3 amino acids: CASSPGLTSNQPQHF. The CDR3 DNA follows: TGCGCCAGCAGCCCCGGACTAACTAGCAATCAGCCCCAGCATTTT.

The J gene is TRBJ2-3, the V gene TRBV2; 10 bases align to TRBD2. The germline V gene has CDR1 SNHLY and CDR2 FYNNEI. CDR3 length: 14 amino acids. The ends lost 6 bases at V and 3 bases at J; junction bases unmatched: 3. In nucleotides, the CDR3 is TGTGCCAGCAGCGGACTAGCGGTAACAGATACGCAGTATTTT. It translates to CASSGLAVTDTQYF.

V and J are TRBV28 and TRBJ2-7; 7 bases line up with TRBD1. Germline CDR1 and CDR2: MDHEN and SYDVKM. V was pared by 6 bases and J by 6 bases, with 11 bases of the junction left unmatched. CDR3 length: 14 amino acids. The CDR3 nucleotides read TGTGCCAGCAGGGGGGACAGAAAAGTTGGCGAGCAGTACTTC. Translating gives CASRGDRKVGEQYF.

The chain combines TRBV4-3 with TRBJ2-1, with TRBD2 identical over 13 bases. V lost 2 bases, J lost 10 bases, and 2 bases stayed unmatched. The CDR3 runs to 14 residues. Germline V gene sequence: CDR1 LGHNA, CDR2 YSLEER. CDR3 nucleotide sequence: TGCGCCAGCAGCCAAACTAGCGGGAGGGGAGAGCAGTTCTTC. It codes for CASSQTSGRGEQFF.

This chain connects TRBV7-9 to TRBJ1-2, with D maybe TRBD1 (5 bases). Per germline, CDR1 SEHNR and CDR2 FQNEAQ (reference sequence). Deletions cut 5 bases from V and 3 bases from J, with 10 bases between. The CDR3 covers 13 residues. The CDR3, as DNA: TGTGCCAGCAGCGCTGGGGCGGACTATGGCTACACCTTC. Translated: CASSAGADYGYTF.

The gene calls are TRBV4-2 and TRBJ2-7; tentative D call: TRBD2 (5 bases). The CDR3 consists of 15 residues. CDR1 and CDR2 (germline): LGHNA, YNFKEQ. The V and J ends lost 1 base and 7 bases respectively, with 17 bases between them. The CDR3 region is CASSQVTGLRSEQYF. CDR3 in DNA: TGTGCCAGCAGCCAAGTTACTGGACTTCGGTCGGAGCAGTACTTC.

This clone was seen once. This chain joins TRBV13 and TRBJ2-1, with 7 positions matching TRBD1. Germline V CDR1 and CDR2: PRHDT, FYEKMQ (reference sequence). Trimming removed 1 base from V and 3 bases from J; junction bases left unmatched: 15. This CDR3 has 19 amino acids. The CDR3 loop is CASSLVALQGMTSYNEQFF. The CDR3 nucleotides are TGTGCCAGCAGCTTAGTCGCCCTACAGGGGATGACGAGCTACAATGAGCAGTTCTTC.

This chain joins TRBV2 and TRBJ2-7, with 13 bases lining up with TRBD2. With 1 base clipped from V and 6 bases from J, the junction kept 9 bases outside the gene matches. The germline gives CDR1 SNHLY, CDR2 FYNNEI. This CDR3 is 17 amino acids long. This chain's CDR3 is CASSEGTSGRAWSEQYF. The CDR3 DNA sequence: TGTGCCAGCAGTGAAGGAACTAGCGGGAGGGCCTGGAGCGAGCAGTACTTC.

This chain links TRBV9 with TRBJ2-1; 15 nucleotides agree with TRBD2. Trimming removed 3 bases from V and 3 bases from J; junction bases left unmatched: 1. This CDR3 region has 16 residues. The germline V gene encodes CDR1 SGDLS and CDR2 YYNGEE. The CDR3 coding sequence is TGTGCCAGCAGCGGGACTAGCGGGAGGGGCTACAATGAGCAGTTCTTC. This sequence encodes CASSGTSGRGYNEQFF.

This clone was recorded only once. This sequence joins TRBV7-2 and TRBJ1-4, with D uncertain. The CDR3 covers 16 residues. Trimming cost V 1 base and J 0 bases, with 9 bases left between them. CDR1 and CDR2 from the germline V gene are SGHTA and FQGNSA. Here the CDR3 DNA reads TGTGCCAGCAGCTTAGTTCCAGTAACAACTAATGAAAAACTGTTTTTT. It codes for CASSLVPVTTNEKLFF.